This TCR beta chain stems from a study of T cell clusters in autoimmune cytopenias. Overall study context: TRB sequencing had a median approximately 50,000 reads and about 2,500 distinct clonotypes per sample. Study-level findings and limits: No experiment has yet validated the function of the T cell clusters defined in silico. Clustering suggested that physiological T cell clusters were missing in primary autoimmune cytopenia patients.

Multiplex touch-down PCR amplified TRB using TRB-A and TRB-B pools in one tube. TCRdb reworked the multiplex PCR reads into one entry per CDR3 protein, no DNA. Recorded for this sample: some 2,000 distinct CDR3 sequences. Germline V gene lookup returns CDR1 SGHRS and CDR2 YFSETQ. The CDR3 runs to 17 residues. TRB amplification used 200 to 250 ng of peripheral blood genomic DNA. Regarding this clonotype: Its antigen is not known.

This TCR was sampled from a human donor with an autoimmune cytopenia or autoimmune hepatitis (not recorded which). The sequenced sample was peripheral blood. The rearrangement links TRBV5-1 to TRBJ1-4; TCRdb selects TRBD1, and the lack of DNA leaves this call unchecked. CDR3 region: CASSLEPQGPTNEKLFF.